The 15 T cell receptor beta chains listed next were all sequenced from one sample in a study of technical replicates of blood from several donors (dated by TCRdb to 2016 to 2017). Library preparation employed the immunoSEQ multiplex PCR assay. TCRdb re-hosts the immuneACCESS table, in-frame sequences only. Its copies lack some clones; in the studies checked, an unresolved V gene accounts for under half of them, and the cause for the rest is not known. This sample has some 60,000 clones in its table, and nearly 90% of those were observed once. Of the sample, 4% to 5.5% falls within the top ten clones. The sequenced sample was PBMCs. These receptors originate from a human donor in good health. Some clones in this sample may be carry-over from other donors' samples.

The chain is built from TRBV7-3 and TRBJ2-2; a possible D gene is TRBD1 (5 bases). V shed 5 bases and J shed 6 bases, with 10 bases lying between them. Germline values: CDR1 SGHTA, CDR2 FQGTGA. This CDR3 is built from 13 residues. The CDR3 nucleotides read TGTGCCAGCAGCGGCGAAGGGGCCGGGGAGCTGTTTTTT. Translating it yields CASSGEGAGELFF.

CDR3 loop: CAWSVSRAGARQFF. The CDR3 DNA sequence: TGTGCCTGGAGTGTAAGCAGAGCGGGAGCCCGGCAGTTCTTC. The chain links TRBV30 to TRBJ2-1, with TRBD2 identical over 8 bases. This CDR3 has 14 residues. Germline values: CDR1 GTSNPN, CDR2 SVGIG (reference sequence). V trimming: 0 bases; J trimming: 12 bases; junction bases outside the gene matches: 10. Using reference TRBV30 and TRBJ2-1 for the parts outside the CDR3, the full variable domain is SQTIHQWPATLVQPVGSPLSLECTVEGTSNPNLYWYRQAAGRGLQLLFYSVGIGQISSEVPQNLSASRPQDRQFILSSKKLLLSDSGFYLCAWSVSRAGARQFFGPGTRLTVL.

This rearrangement joins TRBV21-1 to TRBJ1-2. TRBV21-1 is termed a pseudogene. The CDR3 sequence is 15 residues long. CDR3 coding DNA: TGTGCCAGCAGCAAAATACTCCCACTCGACTATGGCTACACCTTC. The encoded protein is CASSKILPLDYGYTF.

The chain employs TRBV7-9 and TRBJ1-1; D gene ambiguous. Germline V CDR1 and CDR2: SEHNR, FQNEAQ (reference sequence). Trimming left V 1 base short and J 0 bases short, with 3 bases between. The CDR3 extends over 13 amino acids. For the CDR3, the DNA is TGTGCCAGCAGCTTAGTAGTGAACACTGAAGCTTTCTTT. Residues: CASSLVVNTEAFF.

The V call is TRBV12-5, the J call TRBJ2-1, with 9 bases aligning to TRBD2. There are 17 residues in the CDR3. V was pared by 1 base and J by 6 bases, with 10 bases of the junction left unmatched. The V gene's germline CDR1 is LGHNT and CDR2 FRNRAP. The CDR3 DNA follows: TGTGCTAGTGGTTTGGGCAACCTCGCGGGGGGGCGCAATGAGCAGTTCTTC. Translation gives CASGLGNLAGGRNEQFF.

This clone was recorded once. For the CDR3, the DNA is TGTGCCAGCAGTCCGGCGGACTGGGACTACTACACCTTC. It codes for CASSPADWDYYTF. The chain links TRBV27 to TRBJ1-2; tentatively, D is TRBD1 (5 bases). The CDR3 is 13 residues long. V lost 5 bases and J 10 bases, leaving 17 bases between the germline ends. Germline loops: CDR1 MNHEY, CDR2 SMNVEV (reference sequence).

The J gene is TRBJ2-5, the V gene TRBV25-1, with 8 nucleotides matching TRBD1. The germline V gene encodes CDR1 MGHDK and CDR2 SYGVNS. The junction had 11 bases not matched to a gene; V was cut back by 3 bases and J by 2 bases. The CDR3 loop spans 17 amino acids. The CDR3 DNA reads TGTGCCAGCAGTGAGCTTCCCCTCAGGGGGCCGCAAGAGACCCAGTACTTC. It translates to CASSELPLRGPQETQYF.

This clone was counted between two and nine times. V and J are TRBV2 and TRBJ1-2; TRBD1 might be the D (5 bases). Germline V gene data show CDR1 as SNHLY and CDR2 as FYNNEI. CDR3 length equals 13 residues. The V end lost 7 bases, the J end lost 6 bases, and 15 bases lay between the germline ends. CDR3 in DNA: TGTGCCAGCACCGACGGATGGGGCGATGGCTACACCTTC. Its translation: CASTDGWGDGYTF.

The chain recombines TRBV7-3 with TRBJ2-3; 11 nucleotides line up with TRBD2. CDR1 SGHTA and CDR2 FQGTGA come from the germline V gene. V shed 5 bases and J 4 bases; nucleotides not matched to a gene: 14. The CDR3 runs 18 residues. The CDR3 bases are TGTGCCAGCAGCCCCCCCGGGACTAGCGGACGACCGGCAGATACGCAGTATTTT. Protein product: CASSPPGTSGRPADTQYF.

The V and J genes are TRBV12-2 and TRBJ1-2; the table assigns TRBD1, which was not confirmed against the DNA. TRBV12-2 is a pseudogene segment. The CDR3 runs 15 residues. The CDR3 nucleotides are TGTGCAAGTCGAATACAGGGGTCTTACCCCATCGGCTACACCTTC. It specifies CASRIQGSYPIGYTF.

The chain combines TRBV30 with TRBJ2-1, with 9 bases aligning to TRBD1. The CDR3 is 16 residues long. The trim removed 0 bases at V and 6 bases at J, leaving 9 bases unmatched. Germline assignment: CDR1 GTSNPN and CDR2 SVGIG (reference sequence). CDR3 protein: CAWSVLGTGLVNEQFF. CDR3 bases: TGTGCCTGGAGTGTACTTGGGACAGGGCTCGTCAATGAGCAGTTCTTC.

This rearrangement joins TRBV7-2 to TRBJ2-5, with 13 nucleotides matching TRBD2. This CDR3 is built from 16 residues. Trimming took 4 bases from V and 2 from J; bases not matched to a gene: 4. The V gene's germline CDR1 is SGHTA and CDR2 FQGNSA. The CDR3 region is CASSSRLAGGQETQYF. CDR3 DNA: TGTGCCAGCAGCTCCAGACTAGCGGGGGGTCAAGAGACCCAGTACTTC.

The gene calls are TRBV9 and TRBJ2-3; 9 bases map to TRBD2. The CDR3 has 16 residues. V was clipped by 4 bases and J by 3 bases; unmatched bases: 9. Germline V gene sequence: CDR1 SGDLS, CDR2 YYNGEE. The CDR3 DNA reads as TGTGCCAGCAGCCCCAGAGCGGGGGGTCTAACAGATACGCAGTATTTT. Residues: CASSPRAGGLTDTQYF. The full variable domain, in which reference TRBV9 and TRBJ2-3 provide the parts outside the CDR3, is DSGVTQTPKHLITATGQRVTLRCSPRSGDLSVYWYQQSLDQGLQFLIQYYNGEERAKGNILERFSAQQFPDLHSELNLSSLELGDSALYFCASSPRAGGLTDTQYFGPGTRLTVL.

This chain connects TRBV5-4 to TRBJ2-1, with D tentatively TRBD2 (5 bases). The CDR3 covers 14 residues. V was clipped by 4 bases and J by 5 bases, with 13 bases between them. CDR1 is SGHNT and CDR2 is YYREEE in the germline V gene (reference sequence). CDR3 DNA sequence: TGTGCCAGCAGCCCGGACTGGGCGAACAATGAGCAGTTCTTC. Protein sequence: CASSPDWANNEQFF.

J is TRBJ2-1 and V is TRBV6-5; TRBD2 matches 10 bases. J gave up 3 bases and V 5 bases, and 4 bases lay outside the gene matches. Germline CDR1 reads MNHEY; CDR2 reads SVGAGI. CDR3 length equals 15 residues. The CDR3 region has the DNA TGTGCCAGCAGTACTCTAGCGGGGGTCTACAATGAGCAGTTCTTC. It translates to CASSTLAGVYNEQFF.